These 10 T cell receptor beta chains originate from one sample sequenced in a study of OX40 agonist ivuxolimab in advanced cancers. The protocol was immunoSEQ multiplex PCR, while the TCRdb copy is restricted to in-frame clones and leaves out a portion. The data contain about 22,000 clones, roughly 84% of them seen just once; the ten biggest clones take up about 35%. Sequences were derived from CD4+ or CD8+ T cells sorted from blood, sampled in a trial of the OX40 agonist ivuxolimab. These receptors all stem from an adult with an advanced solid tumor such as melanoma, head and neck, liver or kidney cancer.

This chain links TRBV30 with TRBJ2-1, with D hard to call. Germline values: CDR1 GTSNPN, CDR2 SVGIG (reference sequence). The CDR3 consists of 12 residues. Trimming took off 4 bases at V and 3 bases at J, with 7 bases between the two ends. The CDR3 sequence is CAWNVVYNEQFF. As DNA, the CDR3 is TGTGCCTGGAACGTGGTCTACAATGAGCAGTTCTTC.

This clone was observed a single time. In DNA form, the CDR3 reads TGTGCCAGCTCCGGGACAGGGAACACAGATACGCAGTATTTT. It specifies CASSGTGNTDTQYF. This sequence joins TRBV28 and TRBJ2-3; 9 nucleotides agree with TRBD1. The CDR3 is 14 residues long. Looked up from germline, CDR1 is MDHEN and CDR2 is SYDVKM. The trim removed 8 bases at V and 2 bases at J, leaving 5 bases unmatched.

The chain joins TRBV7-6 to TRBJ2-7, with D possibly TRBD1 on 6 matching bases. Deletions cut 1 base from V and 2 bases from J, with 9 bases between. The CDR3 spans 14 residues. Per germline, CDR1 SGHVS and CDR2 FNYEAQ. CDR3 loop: CASSLGRGTYEQYF. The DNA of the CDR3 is TGTGCCAGCAGCTTAGGCAGGGGTACCTACGAGCAGTACTTC.

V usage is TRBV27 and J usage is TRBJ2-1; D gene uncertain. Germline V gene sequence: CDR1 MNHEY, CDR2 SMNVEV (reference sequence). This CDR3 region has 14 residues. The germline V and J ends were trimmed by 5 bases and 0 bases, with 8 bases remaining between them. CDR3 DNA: TGTGCCAGCAGTAGCCGCAACTCCTACAATGAGCAGTTCTTC. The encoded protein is CASSSRNSYNEQFF.

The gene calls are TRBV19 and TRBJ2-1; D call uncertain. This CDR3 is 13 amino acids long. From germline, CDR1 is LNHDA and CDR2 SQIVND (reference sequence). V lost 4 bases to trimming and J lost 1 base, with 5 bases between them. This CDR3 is CASSTRSYNEQFF. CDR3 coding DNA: TGTGCCAGTAGTACTAGGTCCTACAATGAGCAGTTCTTC.

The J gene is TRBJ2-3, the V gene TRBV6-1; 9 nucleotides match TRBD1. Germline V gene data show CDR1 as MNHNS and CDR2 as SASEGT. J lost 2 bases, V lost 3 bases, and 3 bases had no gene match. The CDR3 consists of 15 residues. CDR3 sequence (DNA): TGTGCCAGCAGTGAGGGGACAGGGAACACAGATACGCAGTATTTT. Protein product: CASSEGTGNTDTQYF.

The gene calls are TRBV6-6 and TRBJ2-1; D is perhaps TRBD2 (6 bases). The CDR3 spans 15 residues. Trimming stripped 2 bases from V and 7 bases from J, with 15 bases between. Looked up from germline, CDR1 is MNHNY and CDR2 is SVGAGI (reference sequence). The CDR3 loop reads CASSYGAGSENEQFF. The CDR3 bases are TGTGCCAGCAGTTACGGGGCGGGGAGTGAGAATGAGCAGTTCTTC.

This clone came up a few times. This CDR3 reads CASSVHTAYEQYF. CDR3 coding DNA: TGTGCCAGCAGTGTGCACACCGCCTACGAGCAGTACTTC. The genes are TRBV25-1 and TRBJ2-7; D ambiguous. V lost 4 bases to trimming and J lost 2 bases, with 9 bases between them. Germline CDR1 reads MGHDK; CDR2 reads SYGVNS. The CDR3 contains 13 residues.

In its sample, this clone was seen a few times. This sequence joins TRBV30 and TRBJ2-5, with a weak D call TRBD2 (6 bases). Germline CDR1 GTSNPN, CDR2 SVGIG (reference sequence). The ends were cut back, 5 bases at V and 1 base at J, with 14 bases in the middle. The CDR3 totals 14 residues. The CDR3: CAWQDYLIQETQYF. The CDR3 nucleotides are TGTGCCTGGCAGGACTATCTAATCCAAGAGACCCAGTACTTC.

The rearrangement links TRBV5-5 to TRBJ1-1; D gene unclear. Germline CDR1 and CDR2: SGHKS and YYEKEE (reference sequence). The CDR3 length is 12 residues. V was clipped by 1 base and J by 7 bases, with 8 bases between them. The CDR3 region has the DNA TGTGCCAGCAGCTTGCTCGGGATTGAAGCTTTCTTT. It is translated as CASSLLGIEAFF. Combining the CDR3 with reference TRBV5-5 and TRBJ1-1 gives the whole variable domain DAGVTQSPTHLIKTRGQQVTLRCSPISGHKSVSWYQQVLGQGPQFIFQYYEKEERGRGNFPDRFSARQFPNYSSELNVNALLLGDSALYLCASSLLGIEAFFGQGTRLTVV.